One TCR beta chain is described in this entry. The antigen remains unidentified. The sample's treatment: oral pan-JAK inhibitor, 5-10 mg twice daily. Samples from alopecia areata patients were lesional scalp punch biopsies and peripheral blood. This sample is part of a study of CD8+ T cells in alopecia areata. About the research overall: Those treated were given oral tofacitinib at 5 to 10 mg twice daily.

Study-level findings and limits: The treated group had a single nonresponder, limiting CD8+ expansion-response conclusions.

The germline V and J ends were trimmed by 0 bases and 2 bases, with 14 bases remaining between them. Germline V gene lookup returns CDR1 MNHEY and CDR2 SVGAGI. The CDR3 runs 16 residues. In each case, RNA was isolated and then reverse transcribed into cDNA as the sequencing template. This table comes from immunoSEQ multiplex PCR, and its TCRdb copy is limited to in-frame clones, with some not included. The sample shows about 200,000 clones, about three fifths of them seen only once. The receptor's source is a human donor with alopecia areata. The chain is built from TRBV6-5 and TRBJ2-7, with D perhaps matching TRBD1 or TRBD2 (5 bases each). This specimen consisted of CD4+ T cells sorted from blood, obtained at week 4, from a patient treated with tofacitinib. The CDR3 DNA follows: TGTGCCAGCAGTTACTCGACCTGGGACCGCGCCTACGAGCAGTACTTC. This encodes CASSYSTWDRAYEQYF.